This T cell receptor beta chain was captured by sequencing in a study of CD8 T cells in Susac syndrome. RNA, at about 0.45 to 1 ug, was reverse transcribed with random hexamers. A single record per CDR3 protein comes from TCRdb applying MiXCR to the immunoSEQ multiplex PCR reads. The sample shows tens of thousands of distinct CDR3 sequences, 94% of them seen only once. This CDR3 spans 15 amino acids. Germline values: CDR1 MGHDK, CDR2 SYGVNS. V dropped 3 bases and J dropped 8 bases, with 16 bases sitting between them. The sequence was collected from a human donor in good health. Sequencing was done on a sample of CD8+ T cells from PBMCs. The chain couples TRBV25-1 to TRBJ2-2; no clear D gene. CDR3 in DNA: TGTGCCAGCAGTGAGGGCAGGTTTGGTTCAGGGGAGCTGTTTTTT. Encoded protein: CASSEGRFGSGELFF.